This TCR beta chain was obtained from a study of blood T cell repertoires in COVID-19. On the study more broadly: T cells, B-cell-depleted T cells, or PBMCs supplied cDNA or gDNA.

Per the study methods: Estimation of nucleated cell counts was performed using reference gene primer amplification. Method: immunoSEQ multiplex PCR; TCRdb's copy keeps in-frame clones and lacks some. That table supplies the V and J calls and clone size; D and trimming were determined from the DNA. The sample includes tens of thousands of clones, roughly four fifths of them seen just once. Sequenced input: peripheral blood. The TCR originated in a man between 65 and 80 years old with acute or convalescent COVID-19.

The DNA for the CDR3 is TGTGCCAGCAGTCGAGACGGGACAGGGGGAGAGACCCAGTACTTC. Its translation is CASSRDGTGGETQYF. V gene TRBV6-5 combines with J gene TRBJ2-5; TRBD1 matches at 11 bases. The germline V gene encodes CDR1 MNHEY and CDR2 SVGAGI. The junction had 6 bases not matched to a gene; V was cut back by 5 bases and J by 4 bases. The CDR3 is 15 amino acids.